The source of this T cell receptor (beta chain) is a study of siplizumab effects on memory and regulatory T cells. Method: immunoSEQ multiplex PCR; TCRdb's copy keeps in-frame clones and lacks some. The data show around 15,000 clones, about 43% seen once. The sample holds a few counts of this clone. The antigen is unknown. V gave up 4 bases and J gave up 2 bases, with 13 bases separating them. Germline V gives CDR1 SGHNT, CDR2 YYREEE (reference sequence). The CDR3 sequence is 15 residues long. Kept together in coculture, the mixed lymphocyte reaction cells spent less than 7 days at 37°C. The sequence derives from a human donor in good health; the cells came from an allogeneic mixed lymphocyte reaction. Some clones in this sample may be carry-over from other donors' samples. V usage is TRBV5-4 and J usage is TRBJ2-1; either TRBD1 or TRBD2 may fit D (5 bases each). Sequencing was carried out using CFSE-low (dividing) CD4+ T cells sorted from an allogeneic mixed lymphocyte reaction. CDR3 residues: CASSHPGATYNEQFF. In nucleotides, the CDR3 is TGTGCCAGCAGCCACCCCGGGGCCACCTACAATGAGCAGTTCTTC.